The next 32 T cell receptor beta chains were all read from a single sample in a study of blood T cell repertoires in COVID-19. Assay: immunoSEQ multiplex PCR; the TCRdb copy retains only in-frame clones and omits some. The sample yields about 69,000 clones, 60% to 80% seen once. Sequencing input: peripheral blood. These receptors were collected from a human donor in a cohort sampled during active COVID-19.

The rearrangement uses TRBV6-2 or TRBV6-3 and TRBJ2-3; 12 bases line up with TRBD2. Germline CDR1 reads MNHEY; CDR2 reads SVGEGT. The CDR3 consists of 16 residues. J lost 5 bases, V lost 4 bases, and 7 bases had no gene match. CDR3 in DNA: TGTGCCAGCAGTTCCGGACTAGCGGGAATGGGAGATACGCAGTATTTT. Protein: CASSSGLAGMGDTQYF.

This clone was seen a handful of times. The rearrangement links TRBV3-1 (or the pseudogene TRBV3-2) to TRBJ1-1; D perhaps matches TRBD1 (6 bases). This CDR3 is built from 13 residues. The germline gives CDR1 LGHDT, CDR2 YNNKEL (reference sequence). V dropped 6 bases and J dropped 4 bases, with 12 bases sitting between them. The CDR3 here is CASRQGGITEAFF. The DNA of the CDR3 is TGTGCCAGCAGACAGGGTGGGATCACTGAAGCTTTCTTT.

This chain uses TRBV6-1 with TRBJ2-1; 8 bases fit TRBD2. V shed 5 bases, J shed 6 bases, and the junction held 3 bases outside the gene matches. This CDR3 contains 13 residues. The germline CDR1 and CDR2 sequences are MNHNS and SASEGT. The CDR3 spells CASSLGGANEQFF. DNA of the CDR3: TGTGCCAGCAGTCTCGGGGGGGCCAATGAGCAGTTCTTC.

This clone was detected only a few times. This chain joins TRBV5-1 and TRBJ2-2; D is undetermined. This CDR3 spans 14 amino acids. V shed 2 bases and J shed 4 bases, with 9 bases lying between them. The germline gives CDR1 SGHRS, CDR2 YFSETQ. The CDR3 sequence is CASSFGRGTGELFF. Here the CDR3 DNA reads TGCGCCAGCAGCTTTGGCCGCGGCACCGGGGAGCTGTTTTTT.

V is TRBV14 and J is TRBJ2-1, with 7 bases aligning to TRBD2. CDR3 length: 14 residues. J was trimmed by 6 bases and V by 5 bases; bases with no gene match: 7. CDR1 is SGHDN, CDR2 FVKESK, per germline. The CDR3 loop is CASSYWTRGNEQFF. For the CDR3, the DNA is TGTGCCAGCAGCTATTGGACTAGGGGCAATGAGCAGTTCTTC.

In its sample, this clone was seen a few times. J is TRBJ2-2 and V is TRBV24-1, with D possibly being TRBD1 (7 bases). V lost 1 base and J lost 4, with 12 bases in between. This CDR3 is 16 amino acids long. The germline gives CDR1 KGHDR, CDR2 SFDVKD. The CDR3 protein is CATSDFGGTATGELFF. The CDR3 DNA is TGTGCCACCAGTGATTTCGGCGGGACAGCCACCGGGGAGCTGTTTTTT.

This clone was observed once. This chain connects TRBV7-9 to TRBJ2-7, with TRBD1 matching over 9 bases. Germline CDR1 and CDR2: SEHNR and FQNEAQ (reference sequence). The CDR3 totals 14 residues. After removal of 3 bases from V and 5 bases from J, the junction contained 5 bases not matched to a gene. The chain's CDR3 is CASSFRQGVNEQYF. The DNA of the CDR3 is TGTGCCAGCAGCTTCCGACAGGGGGTCAACGAGCAGTACTTC.

The rearrangement joins TRBV4-2 to TRBJ2-1; 10 bases are shared with TRBD2. Trimming took 0 bases from V and 2 from J; bases not matched to a gene: 4. Per germline, CDR1 LGHNA and CDR2 YNFKEQ. This CDR3 is built from 17 residues. The CDR3 DNA reads as TGTGCCAGCAGCCAAGACCGAGCGGGAGGGACCTACAATGAGCAGTTCTTC. It yields the protein CASSQDRAGGTYNEQFF.

This chain links TRBV27 with TRBJ1-1; D gene ambiguous. The CDR3 runs 15 residues. Trimming left V 1 base short and J 4 bases short, with 13 bases between. Per germline, CDR1 MNHEY and CDR2 SMNVEV (reference sequence). Here the CDR3 DNA reads TGTGCCAGCAGTTTATTTAGTAACGGCGGCACTGAAGCTTTCTTT. It codes for CASSLFSNGGTEAFF.

The rearrangement joins TRBV11-3 to TRBJ2-5; no clear D. CDR1 is SGHNT and CDR2 is YENEEA in the germline V gene. Trimming pared 5 bases from V and 4 bases from J, leaving 11 bases between. The CDR3 consists of 13 residues. CDR3 residues: CASSPRSGETQYF. The CDR3 region has the DNA TGTGCCAGCAGCCCTCGGAGTGGAGAGACCCAGTACTTC. Filled out from reference TRBV11-3 and TRBJ2-5, the complete variable domain reads EAGVVQSPRYKIIEKKQPVAFWCNPISGHNTLYWYLQNLGQGPELLIRYENEEAVDDSQLPKDRFSAERLKGVDSTLKIQPAELGDSAVYLCASSPRSGETQYFGPGTRLLVL.

The table lists this clone with a few counts. The J gene is TRBJ2-1, the V gene TRBV5-4; the match to TRBD2 covers 10 bases. Germline V gene sequence: CDR1 SGHNT, CDR2 YYREEE (reference sequence). The V gene end was trimmed by 0 bases and the J gene end by 2 bases; junction bases not matched to a gene: 5. The length of the CDR3 is 17 residues. CDR3 protein: CASSLGVTSGPYNEQFF. CDR3 DNA: TGTGCCAGCAGCTTGGGGGTGACTAGCGGGCCCTACAATGAGCAGTTCTTC.

This chain uses TRBV5-1 with TRBJ2-5, with TRBD1 identical over 10 bases. The CDR3 consists of 17 residues. The trim removed 0 bases at V and 2 bases at J, leaving 7 bases unmatched. Per the germline V gene, CDR1 is SGHRS and CDR2 is YFSETQ. The CDR3 nucleotides are TGCGCCAGCAGCTTGGGTCCGGACAGGGGGACGCAAGAGACCCAGTACTTC. Its translation is CASSLGPDRGTQETQYF.

The genes are TRBV4-1 and TRBJ2-2, with D possibly being TRBD1 (6 bases). Trimming shortened V by 2 bases and J by 8 bases, and 15 bases separated the two germline ends. The CDR3 sequence is 15 residues long. Germline CDR1 MGHRA, CDR2 YSYEKL. CDR3 loop: CASSQKLQGSGELFF. CDR3 nucleotides: TGCGCCAGCAGCCAAAAATTACAGGGTTCGGGGGAGCTGTTTTTT.

A remark on this clone: A junction boundary mismatches the germline segment, possibly from a read error. The V gene is TRBV10-1, the J gene TRBJ2-5; TRBD1 agrees at 7 bases. The CDR3 length is 12 residues. Germline CDR1 is WNHNN and CDR2 is SYGVQD (reference sequence). DNA of the CDR3: TGCGCCAGCAGTGATGGACAGGCCCGTTCAGACTTC. It is translated as CASSDGQARSDF.

The CDR3 coding sequence is TGTGCCAGCAGTAAGTCCATCTATGAGGGCTACACCTTC. This encodes CASSKSIYEGYTF. This chain links TRBV14 with TRBJ1-2; no clear D. The CDR3 runs 13 residues. V was cut by 6 bases and J by 8 bases, with 16 bases left in between. CDR1 and CDR2 from the germline V gene are SGHDN and FVKESK.

The chain joins TRBV3-1 (or the pseudogene TRBV3-2) to TRBJ2-1, with 12 bases identical to TRBD2. V was pared by 6 bases and J by 7 bases, with 7 bases of the junction left unmatched. The CDR3 length is 15 residues. The V gene's germline CDR1 is LGHDT and CDR2 YNNKEL (reference sequence). The CDR3 DNA reads as TGTGCCAGCAGGACACTAGCGGGAGGTAGAAATGAGCAGTTCTTC. Amino acid sequence: CASRTLAGGRNEQFF.

CDR3 amino acids: CATSDLAGEAAFF. In DNA, the CDR3 is TGTGCCACCAGTGATTTGGCAGGGGAAGCAGCTTTCTTT. The chain has TRBV24-1 and TRBJ1-1, with TRBD1 as a possible D gene (6 bases). Trimming shortened V by 0 bases and J by 10 bases, and 11 bases separated the two germline ends. Germline CDR1 reads KGHDR; CDR2 reads SFDVKD. The CDR3 has 13 residues.

V usage is TRBV19 and J usage is TRBJ1-2; 9 bases line up with TRBD1. V was pared by 3 bases and J by 5 bases, with 4 bases of the junction left unmatched. This CDR3 region has 14 residues. From germline, CDR1 is LNHDA and CDR2 SQIVND (reference sequence). DNA for the CDR3: TGTGCCAGTAGTATGGGACAGGGCGTGTATGGCTACACCTTC. This gives the protein CASSMGQGVYGYTF.

In this sample, this clone turned up once. The chain carries TRBV24-1 and TRBJ2-7; 10 positions agree with TRBD2. V gave up 3 bases and J gave up 4 bases; unmatched junction bases: 5. The CDR3 runs 15 residues. CDR1 is KGHDR, CDR2 SFDVKD, per germline. The CDR3 coding sequence is TGTGCCACCAGTGATCCCGGGACTAGCGCATACGAGCAGTACTTC. It specifies CATSDPGTSAYEQYF.

The chain uses TRBV3-1 (or the pseudogene TRBV3-2) and TRBJ2-3, with 8 positions matching TRBD1. The ends lost 5 bases at V and 4 bases at J; junction bases unmatched: 5. CDR3 size: 14 residues. Per germline, CDR1 LGHDT and CDR2 YNNKEL (reference sequence). CDR3 bases: TGTGCCAGCAGCTCCCGGACAGGGCCAGATACGCAGTATTTT. Amino acids: CASSSRTGPDTQYF.

The gene calls are TRBV27 and TRBJ1-2; the D gene is possibly TRBD1 (6 bases). With 1 base removed from V and 5 bases from J, the gap between germline ends came to 14 bases. The CDR3 length is 15 residues. Germline V gene lookup returns CDR1 MNHEY and CDR2 SMNVEV (reference sequence). CDR3 DNA: TGTGCCAGCAGTTTATGGGGGGGGGCATCTTATGGCTACACCTTC. Protein product: CASSLWGGASYGYTF.

CDR3 protein: CAWSAVDRGSNQPQHF. The DNA of the CDR3 is TGTGCCTGGAGCGCCGTGGACAGGGGTAGCAATCAGCCCCAGCATTTT. This sequence joins TRBV30 and TRBJ1-5, with TRBD1 matching 9 bases. Trimming took 3 bases from V and 0 from J; bases not matched to a gene: 6. This CDR3 comprises 16 residues. CDR1 and CDR2 (germline): GTSNPN, SVGIG (reference sequence). Full variable domain (rest looked up from reference TRBV30 and TRBJ1-5): SQTIHQWPATLVQPVGSPLSLECTVEGTSNPNLYWYRQAAGRGLQLLFYSVGIGQISSEVPQNLSASRPQDRQFILSSKKLLLSDSGFYLCAWSAVDRGSNQPQHFGDGTRLSIL.

The V gene is TRBV28, the J gene TRBJ1-1; D possibly corresponds to TRBD1 (6 bases). The germline V gene encodes CDR1 MDHEN and CDR2 SYDVKM. V was trimmed by 7 bases and J by 2 bases, leaving 11 bases between them. The CDR3 loop spans 13 amino acids. The CDR3 loop is CASNRVSNTEAFF. The CDR3, as DNA: TGTGCCAGCAACAGGGTTTCCAACACTGAAGCTTTCTTT. Full variable domain (outside the CDR3, taken from reference TRBV28 and TRBJ1-1): DVKVTQSSRYLVKRTGEKVFLECVQDMDHENMFWYRQDPGLGLRLIYFSYDVKMKEKGDIPEGYSVSREKKERFSLILESASTNQTSMYLCASNRVSNTEAFFGQGTRLTVV.

This chain uses TRBV28 with TRBJ2-1, with a possible D match to TRBD1 (6 bases). Trimming shortened V by 4 bases and J by 2 bases, and 21 bases separated the two germline ends. CDR1 and CDR2 (germline): MDHEN, SYDVKM. This CDR3 region has 18 residues. The CDR3 coding sequence is TGTGCCAGCAGTTCTCTCCGGGACATCCAATTACCCTACAATGAGCAGTTCTTC. It is translated as CASSSLRDIQLPYNEQFF.

V gene TRBV28 combines with J gene TRBJ2-5, with D uncertain. With 2 bases removed from V and 5 bases from J, the gap between germline ends came to 12 bases. The germline gives CDR1 MDHEN, CDR2 SYDVKM. The CDR3 sequence is 14 residues long. The CDR3 nucleotides read TGTGCCAGCAGTTTACTGTACCAACACGAGACCCAGTACTTC. It encodes CASSLLYQHETQYF.

V usage is TRBV2 and J usage is TRBJ2-5, with TRBD1 matching over 7 bases. The CDR3 extends over 14 amino acids. The junction had 8 bases not matched to a gene; V was cut back by 6 bases and J by 4 bases. The germline V gene encodes CDR1 SNHLY and CDR2 FYNNEI. The CDR3 loop reads CASRAETGRETQYF. In DNA, the CDR3 is TGTGCCAGCAGGGCTGAGACAGGGCGAGAGACCCAGTACTTC.

This clone was observed once. This chain joins TRBV12-3 or TRBV12-4 and TRBJ2-7; perhaps TRBD1 as D (6 bases). The CDR3 is 13 amino acids. V lost 4 bases and J lost 2, with 9 bases in between. The CDR3: CASSSRTAYEQYF. CDR3 bases: TGTGCCAGCAGTTCACGGACAGCCTACGAGCAGTACTTC.

The chain has TRBV11-2 and TRBJ2-1; D may be TRBD2 (7 bases). There are 15 residues in the CDR3. Trimming cost V 3 bases and J 7 bases, with 16 bases left between them. The V gene's germline CDR1 is SGHAT and CDR2 FQNNGV. DNA for the CDR3: TGTGCCAGCAGCTTTGGGTGGGGGGGCAAAAATGAGCAGTTCTTC. Amino acids: CASSFGWGGKNEQFF.

The chain carries TRBV30 and TRBJ1-1; no reliable D call. There are 17 residues in the CDR3. Germline V CDR1 and CDR2: GTSNPN, SVGIG (reference sequence). V was cut by 2 bases and J by 5 bases, with 24 bases left in between. DNA of the CDR3: TGTGCCTGGAGTTCCCGATTCAGTGCCGGCGGCGGGACTGAAGCTTTCTTT. Translation: CAWSSRFSAGGGTEAFF.

The rearrangement uses TRBV24-1 and TRBJ2-1, with TRBD1 matching over 7 bases. CDR1 is KGHDR, CDR2 SFDVKD, per germline. V shed 6 bases, J shed 5 bases, and the junction held 9 bases outside the gene matches. The CDR3 consists of 15 residues. CDR3 sequence: CATSRRGGYNNEQFF. CDR3 sequence (DNA): TGTGCCACCAGTCGTCGAGGGGGCTACAACAATGAGCAGTTCTTC.

Turning to this clone: The same CDR3 arises from other DNA sequences in this sample as well. The chain combines TRBV6-5 with TRBJ2-2, with D possibly TRBD1 on 6 matching bases. Germline V lookup: CDR1 MNHEY, CDR2 SVGAGI. The CDR3 extends over 14 amino acids. Between the trimmed V and J ends, which lost 7 bases and 4 bases, there was a span of 13 bases. This CDR3 is CASISGRGTGELFF. CDR3 DNA: TGTGCCAGCATCTCGGGCAGGGGCACCGGGGAGCTGTTTTTT.

This clone has only one observation. This chain joins TRBV28 and TRBJ2-3, with TRBD2 matching over 11 bases. This CDR3 region has 19 residues. CDR1 MDHEN and CDR2 SYDVKM come from the germline V gene. V lost 4 bases and J lost 0; bases outside the gene matches: 12. CDR3 DNA: TGTGCCAGCAGTTGGTCCCCCCGCCTAGCGGGAGGAAGCACAGATACGCAGTATTTT. Translation gives CASSWSPRLAGGSTDTQYF.